Many counts were recorded for the clone carrying this TCR beta chain. The antigen is undetermined. The CDR3 is 14 residues long. The germline CDR1 and CDR2 sequences are MNHEY and SVGEGT. V lost 4 bases and J lost 4, with 13 bases in between. Individual cDNA molecules received unique molecular identifiers. TCRdb re-analysed the 5' RACE reads in MiXCR, keeping a single row per CDR3 protein. The table includes tens of thousands of distinct CDR3 sequences, 9% to 10% detected once. The data belong to a study of early T cells in non-severe SARS-CoV-2 infection. The wider study: Sequencing of bulk RNA from unsorted whole blood was done, without chain pairing.

Study results and caveats: Lookups in VDJdb leaned toward anti-spike CD8 responses and missed private and CD4 specificities.

The sample here was whole blood, taken at baseline. V and J are TRBV6-2 or TRBV6-3 and TRBJ1-2, with a possible D match to TRBD1 (6 bases). The origin of this receptor is an adult who was a healthcare worker with PCR-confirmed SARS-CoV-2 infection or an uninfected control (not recorded which). The CDR3 DNA follows: TGTGCCAGCAGTTCGGGGGCTACCATCTATGGCTACACCTTC. This gives the protein CASSSGATIYGYTF.